This TCR beta chain was retrieved from a study of T cells expressing NK-cell markers. Across the study: The TCR beta repertoires originated in sorted CD3+CD56+NKG2C+, CD3+CD56+NKG2C- and CD3+CD56-NKG2C+ T cells.

TCR beta cDNA was generated via 5'RACE template switching incorporating UMIs. No DNA is given; TCRdb re-called the 5' RACE reads and lists each CDR3 protein once. The sample holds hundreds of thousands of distinct CDR3 sequences. Per the germline V gene, CDR1 is MNHEY and CDR2 is SVGAGI. The CDR3 totals 16 residues. The rearrangement links TRBV6-5 to TRBJ2-5. The sample consisted of blood T cells: a sorted CD56 or NKG2C T cell subset, CD4+ or CD8+ T cells, or bulk PBMC T cells (not recorded which). The receptor comes from a woman aged 18 to 75 in good health. CDR3 loop: CASSYSGTSGQETQYF.